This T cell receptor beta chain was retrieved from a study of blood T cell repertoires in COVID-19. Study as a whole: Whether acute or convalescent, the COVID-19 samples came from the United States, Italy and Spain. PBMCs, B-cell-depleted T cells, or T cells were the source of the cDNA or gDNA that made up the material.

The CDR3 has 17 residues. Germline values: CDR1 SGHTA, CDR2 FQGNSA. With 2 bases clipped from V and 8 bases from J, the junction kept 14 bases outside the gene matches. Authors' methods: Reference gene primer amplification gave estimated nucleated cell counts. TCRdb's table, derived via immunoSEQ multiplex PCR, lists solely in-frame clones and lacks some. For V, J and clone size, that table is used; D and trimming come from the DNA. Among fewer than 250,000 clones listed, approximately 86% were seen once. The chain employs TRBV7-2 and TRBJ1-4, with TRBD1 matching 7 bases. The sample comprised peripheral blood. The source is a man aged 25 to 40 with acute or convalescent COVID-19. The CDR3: CASSLMVGTARREKLFF. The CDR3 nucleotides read TGTGCCAGCAGCTTAATGGTTGGGACAGCCAGGCGGGAAAAACTGTTTTTT.